This T cell receptor (beta chain) was profiled in a study of a mutant IDH1 vaccine in newly diagnosed glioma. The wider study: In weeks 1, 3, 5, 7, 11, 15, 19 and 23, patients were immunized, eight times in all. Vaccines were first given 4-6 weeks after radiotherapy alone, or with temozolomide cycles. Patients' prior therapy spanned radiotherapy, temozolomide, or both; most underwent both. Study-wide results and limits: Seemingly, pseudoprogression had no relation to changes in the top peripheral T cell clonotypes.

Germline V gives CDR1 SGHRS, CDR2 YFSETQ. Between the trimmed V and J ends, which lost 1 base and 6 bases, there was a span of 10 bases. This CDR3 has 13 amino acids. Comment on this clone: Its antigen is as yet unknown.

The time point is: week 5, during vaccination. A single vaccine dose contained 300 ug of mutant IDH1 20-mer peptide, and topical imiquimod was used with it. TCRdb's table, derived via immunoSEQ multiplex PCR, lists solely in-frame clones and lacks some. Of over 50,000 clones listed, 85% to 90% were seen once; the top ten hold approximately 4.6%. The J gene is TRBJ1-1, the V gene TRBV5-1; a weak D match, TRBD1 (5 bases). This specimen was PBMCs, taken from a glioma patient whose treatment included an IDH1 peptide vaccine. The source is a woman aged 40 to 50 with glioma. The CDR3 loop is CASSLTDTAEAFF. As DNA, the CDR3 is TGCGCCAGCAGCTTGACGGACACCGCTGAAGCTTTCTTT.